Each of the 23 T cell receptor beta chains below was sequenced from the same sample in a study of blood T cell repertoires in COVID-19. Libraries were prepared by immunoSEQ multiplex PCR; TCRdb keeps only in-frame clonotypes and omits some of them. The sample comprises about 480,000 clones, approximately 90% of which are singletons, and 1.5% to 2% rests with the top ten. The sample consisted of PBMCs or T cells enriched from blood (not recorded which). These receptors were taken from a woman aged 18-29 years with acute COVID-19.

This clone was seen more than once but under ten times. The chain recombines TRBV2 with TRBJ1-2; 7 nucleotides line up with TRBD1. V was pared by 5 bases and J by 4 bases, with 7 bases of the junction left unmatched. CDR3 length: 14 amino acids. Germline V gene sequence: CDR1 SNHLY, CDR2 FYNNEI. The CDR3 protein is CASSKTDRSYGYTF. CDR3 in DNA: TGTGCCAGCAGTAAAACGGACAGGTCCTATGGCTACACCTTC.

This clone came up a few times. V gene TRBV11-1 combines with J gene TRBJ2-7, with TRBD2 matching over 10 bases. The CDR3 covers 15 residues. J gave up 3 bases and V 5 bases, and 7 bases lay outside the gene matches. CDR1 is SGHAT and CDR2 is FQDESV in the germline V gene (reference sequence). CDR3 region: CASSMIAGGNYEQYF. The CDR3 nucleotides are TGTGCCAGCAGCATGATAGCGGGGGGAAACTACGAGCAGTACTTC.

The chain uses TRBV9 and TRBJ2-3; D not certain. This CDR3 region has 11 residues. Germline V lookup: CDR1 SGDLS, CDR2 YYNGEE. Deletions cut 6 bases from V and 9 bases from J, with 11 bases between. The DNA for the CDR3 is TGTGCCAGCACGGATCCAGGCACGCAGTATTTT. It yields the protein CASTDPGTQYF.

The chain joins TRBV5-1 to TRBJ2-3, with D tentatively TRBD1 (5 bases). The CDR3 totals 15 residues. Germline assignment: CDR1 SGHRS and CDR2 YFSETQ. V lost 3 bases to trimming and J lost 0 bases, with 11 bases between them. CDR3 DNA sequence: TGCGCCAGCAGCTCCCAGGGTTCTAGCACAGATACGCAGTATTTT. This sequence encodes CASSSQGSSTDTQYF.

The rearrangement links TRBV15 to TRBJ2-7; D might be TRBD1 (5 bases). The CDR3 runs 13 residues. Trimming cost V 3 bases and J 3 bases, with 9 bases left between them. CDR1 is LNHNV, CDR2 YYDKDF, per germline (reference sequence). CDR3 in amino acids: CATSSDRNYEQYF. In DNA form, the CDR3 reads TGTGCCACCAGCAGTGACAGAAACTACGAGCAGTACTTC.

CDR3 loop: CASSERRGPTPHEQYF. CDR3 nucleotides: TGTGCCAGCAGTGAGAGGAGGGGGCCTACTCCCCACGAGCAGTACTTC. The rearrangement uses TRBV2 and TRBJ2-7, with a weak D call TRBD1 (7 bases). V was cut by 3 bases and J by 5 bases, with 20 bases left in between. Germline loops: CDR1 SNHLY, CDR2 FYNNEI. This CDR3 is built from 16 residues.

V is TRBV9 and J is TRBJ1-5; 8 nucleotides line up with TRBD1. J gave up 5 bases and V 4 bases, and 8 bases lay outside the gene matches. Looked up from germline, CDR1 is SGDLS and CDR2 is YYNGEE. The CDR3 loop spans 15 amino acids. The CDR3 nucleotides read TGTGCCAGCAGCCTGACAGGGGATGTAGATCAGCCCCAGCATTTT. It specifies CASSLTGDVDQPQHF.

V usage is TRBV11-2 and J usage is TRBJ2-7, with a weak D call TRBD2 (5 bases). This CDR3 contains 15 residues. Germline V gene lookup returns CDR1 SGHAT and CDR2 FQNNGV. The V end lost 4 bases, the J end lost 6 bases, and 19 bases lay between the germline ends. CDR3 nucleotide sequence: TGTGCCAGCAGCTCGAGGGCCCTAGAGGTCCTCGAGCAGTACTTC. This translates into CASSSRALEVLEQYF.

J is TRBJ2-7 and V is TRBV3-1 (or the pseudogene TRBV3-2), with D perhaps matching TRBD1 (6 bases). Trimming took off 1 base at V and 4 bases at J, with 14 bases between the two ends. Germline V gene sequence: CDR1 LGHDT, CDR2 YNNKEL (reference sequence). The CDR3 has 15 residues. Here the CDR3 DNA reads TGTGCCAGCAGCCAAGTGGGGGCAGGAACTTACGAGCAGTACTTC. It is translated as CASSQVGAGTYEQYF.

CDR3 amino acids: CASEGGQETQYF. CDR3 DNA sequence: TGTGCCAGCGAGGGGGGGCAAGAGACCCAGTACTTC. The J gene is TRBJ2-5, the V gene TRBV6-5; weak D call: TRBD2 (7 bases). Germline CDR1 is MNHEY and CDR2 is SVGAGI. This CDR3 contains 12 residues. V lost 8 bases, J lost 2 bases, and 9 bases lay in between.

This chain connects TRBV23-1 to TRBJ2-1; D not certain. TRBV23-1 falls under the ORF class, with uncertain function. Trimming left V 0 bases short and J 7 bases short, with 13 bases between. CDR3 size: 15 residues. Here the CDR3 reads CASSQSWVHGNEQFF. CDR3 bases: TGCGCCAGCAGTCAATCGTGGGTCCACGGGAATGAGCAGTTCTTC.

The chain has TRBV19 and TRBJ2-6; 10 nucleotides agree with TRBD1. Trimming took 4 bases from V and 0 from J; bases not matched to a gene: 6. There are 18 residues in the CDR3. Germline V gives CDR1 LNHDA, CDR2 SQIVND (reference sequence). CDR3 region: CASSTWTGGYSGANVLTF. The CDR3 nucleotides are TGTGCCAGTAGTACCTGGACAGGGGGATACTCTGGGGCCAACGTCCTGACTTTC.

This chain links TRBV7-3 with TRBJ2-3; D unresolved. The CDR3 has 14 residues. Between the trimmed V and J ends, which lost 2 bases and 3 bases, there was a span of 9 bases. The V gene's germline CDR1 is SGHTA and CDR2 FQGTGA. Here the CDR3 DNA reads TGTGCCAGCAGCTTAGAAGCCAGGACAGATACGCAGTATTTT. Translated, it gives CASSLEARTDTQYF.

The genes are TRBV11-2 and TRBJ2-1, with 7 bases identical to TRBD1. CDR1 is SGHAT, CDR2 FQNNGV, per germline. After removal of 5 bases from V and 4 bases from J, the junction contained 14 bases not matched to a gene. The CDR3 runs to 17 residues. In DNA, the CDR3 is TGTGCCAGCAGCGCAGTGACAGGGAAATTACCTTACAATGAGCAGTTCTTC. Translation: CASSAVTGKLPYNEQFF.

V usage is TRBV27 and J usage is TRBJ2-7; D might be TRBD1 (5 bases). The CDR3 runs to 12 residues. V lost 10 bases to trimming and J lost 0 bases, with 10 bases between them. Germline loops: CDR1 MNHEY, CDR2 SMNVEV (reference sequence). Here the CDR3 DNA reads TGTGCCACCGCTGACAGCTCCTACGAGCAGTACTTC. Its translation is CATADSSYEQYF.

Only one count was recorded for this clone. The V call is TRBV4-1, the J call TRBJ2-5, with 8 bases matching TRBD2. The CDR3 consists of 16 residues. The V gene end was trimmed by 6 bases and the J gene end by 1 base; junction bases not matched to a gene: 10. Germline CDR1 MGHRA, CDR2 YSYEKL. Written as DNA, the CDR3 is TGCGCCAGCAGACCCAGCGTAGCGGGATTCCAAGAGACCCAGTACTTC. This gives the protein CASRPSVAGFQETQYF.

This clone was observed once. The chain carries TRBV4-1 and TRBJ2-1, with 9 positions matching TRBD2. CDR3 length equals 15 residues. Germline CDR1 reads MGHRA; CDR2 reads YSYEKL. J lost 6 bases, V lost 4 bases, and 7 bases had no gene match. The CDR3 sequence is CASSRLAGIINEQFF. For the CDR3, the DNA is TGCGCCAGCAGCCGCCTAGCGGGGATCATCAATGAGCAGTTCTTC.

CDR3 sequence (DNA): TGTGCCAGTTCAGGGCGAGGTAGCTCTGGAAACACCATATATTTT. Translating gives CASSGRGSSGNTIYF. The chain links TRBV6-5 to TRBJ1-3; a weak D match, TRBD1 (5 bases). This CDR3 has 15 amino acids. Trimming removed 9 bases from V and 0 bases from J, with 15 bases in between. Germline assignment: CDR1 MNHEY and CDR2 SVGAGI.

This chain joins TRBV5-1 and TRBJ1-1; unclear D gene. There are 14 residues in the CDR3. V lost 0 bases, J lost 1 base, and 7 bases lay in between. The V gene's germline CDR1 is SGHRS and CDR2 YFSETQ. CDR3 loop: CASSLVAENTEAFF. As DNA, the CDR3 is TGCGCCAGCAGCTTGGTAGCGGAGAACACTGAAGCTTTCTTT.

V usage is TRBV7-8 and J usage is TRBJ2-3, with TRBD1 as a possible D gene (5 bases). Germline values: CDR1 SGHVS, CDR2 FQNEAQ. The V end lost 0 bases, the J end lost 3 bases, and 7 bases lay between the germline ends. CDR3 size: 14 residues. The CDR3: CASSLAPGTDTQYF. CDR3 bases: TGTGCCAGCAGCTTAGCGCCAGGGACAGATACGCAGTATTTT. The variable domain in full, completed from reference TRBV7-8 and TRBJ2-3, reads GAGVSQSPRYKVAKRGQDVALRCDPISGHVSLFWYQQALGQGPEFLTYFQNEAQLDKSGLPSDRFFAERPEGSVSTLKIQRTQQEDSAVYLCASSLAPGTDTQYFGPGTRLTVL.

This clone showed up just once. V gene TRBV6-5 combines with J gene TRBJ1-5, with 7 bases identical to TRBD1. The CDR3 is 13 amino acids. J lost 5 bases, V lost 6 bases, and 4 bases had no gene match. Germline V lookup: CDR1 MNHEY, CDR2 SVGAGI. CDR3: CASSETGYQPQHF. The CDR3 DNA sequence: TGTGCCAGCAGCGAGACAGGGTATCAGCCCCAGCATTTT.

The count of this clone is one. The rearrangement links TRBV6-6 to TRBJ2-5, with 10 positions matching TRBD1. With 5 bases clipped from V and 1 base from J, the junction kept 4 bases outside the gene matches. The CDR3 runs 15 residues. CDR1 is MNHNY and CDR2 is SVGAGI in the germline V gene (reference sequence). CDR3 in amino acids: CASSPRDRGQETQYF. DNA for the CDR3: TGTGCCAGCAGTCCCCGGGACAGGGGCCAAGAGACCCAGTACTTC.

This clone is a singleton in its sample. The chain links TRBV4-1 to TRBJ2-5; maybe TRBD1 (9 bases). Germline V gene lookup returns CDR1 MGHRA and CDR2 YSYEKL. This CDR3 has 16 amino acids. V gave up 4 bases and J gave up 0 bases, with 15 bases separating them. CDR3 sequence reads: CASSLSGTGNQETQYF. Written as DNA, the CDR3 is TGCGCCAGCAGCCTTAGCGGGACAGGGAACCAAGAGACCCAGTACTTC.